The rows below give T cell receptor beta chains drawn from one sample of a study of blood T cell repertoires in COVID-19. Some clones are missing from TCRdb's copy, which holds only in-frame ones; the method was immunoSEQ multiplex PCR. This table holds fewer than 250,000 clones, 75% to 90% found once. Sequencing was carried out using peripheral blood. Receptors were obtained from a man aged 55 to 69 with acute or convalescent COVID-19. CDR3s include the opening cysteine and the closing phenylalanine or tryptophan. Each record gives: V gene, clone size, J gene, D gene, CDR3 protein, CDR3 DNA. The D gene is left open where the match is weak. Expanded clones are given a class, and other clones once, few, many or no size at all.

TRBV2	-	TRBJ2-2	TRBD1	CASSETGGVSTGELFF	TGTGCCAGCAGTGAAACAGGGGGAGTAAGCACCGGGGAGCTGTTTTTT
TRBV4-1	-	TRBJ2-7	TRBD2	CASSQERGGGLYEQYF	TGCGCCAGCAGCCAAGAACGGGGGGGCGGCTTGTACGAGCAGTACTTC
TRBV7-9	medium-sized	TRBJ1-5	-	CASSPTDSGNQPQHF	TGTGCCAGCAGCCCAACAGACAGCGGCAATCAGCCCCAGCATTTT
TRBV28	-	TRBJ1-2	-	CAGGQNYGYTF	TGTGCGGGGGGGCAGAACTATGGCTACACCTTC
TRBV9	-	TRBJ1-1	-	CASNHPSSTEAFF	TGTGCCAGCAACCACCCCTCGAGCACTGAAGCTTTCTTT
TRBV4-2	few	TRBJ2-2	-	CASSQALYGELFF	TGTGCCAGCAGCCAAGCGTTGTATGGGGAGCTGTTTTTT
TRBV7-9	-	TRBJ1-2	TRBD1	CASSYPGTGYGYTF	TGTGCCAGCAGCTACCCCGGGACAGGCTATGGCTACACCTTC
TRBV7-9	once	TRBJ2-7	TRBD1	CASSSNRQGVSYEQYF	TGTGCCAGCAGCTCCAACCGACAGGGAGTATCCTACGAGCAGTACTTC
TRBV5-1	-	TRBJ1-2	TRBD1	CASSLGQGEGYTF	TGCGCCAGCAGCCTGGGACAGGGTGAGGGCTACACCTTC
TRBV9	-	TRBJ1-1	-	CASSAEERRGLENTEAFF	TGTGCCAGCAGCGCAGAGGAGCGGCGGGGGCTGGAAAACACTGAAGCTTTCTTT
TRBV6-2/TRBV6-3	-	TRBJ1-2	-	CASSYSTEGGYGYTF	TGTGCCAGCAGTTACTCTACGGAGGGCGGCTATGGCTACACCTTC
TRBV21-1	-	TRBJ2-3	-	CASSKVLAAPTDTQYF	TGTGCCAGCAGCAAAGTGCTAGCGGCCCCCACAGATACGCAGTATTTT
TRBV27	-	TRBJ1-4	TRBD1	CASSLGQGSNEKLFF	TGTGCCAGCAGTTTGGGACAGGGGTCGAATGAAAAACTGTTTTTT
TRBV19	few	TRBJ1-5	-	CASSPLGQPHQPQHF	TGTGCCAGTAGTCCTCTTGGACAGCCCCATCAGCCCCAGCATTTT
TRBV19	-	TRBJ2-1	TRBD2	CASSIVWEGRRNEQFF	TGTGCCAGTAGTATAGTCTGGGAGGGTAGAAGGAATGAGCAGTTCTTC
TRBV6-5	-	TRBJ1-5	-	CASSWTSGGYQPQHF	TGTGCCAGCAGTTGGACCAGCGGGGGGTATCAGCCCCAGCATTTT